This T cell receptor beta chain was found in a study of blood T cell repertoires in COVID-19. Study background: Collection of acute and convalescent COVID-19 samples took place in the United States, Italy and Spain. In each case, the material was cDNA or gDNA derived from T cells, B-cell-depleted T cells, or PBMCs.

Authors' analysis steps: Estimates of nucleated cell counts were drawn from the amplification of reference gene primers. Libraries were prepared by immunoSEQ multiplex PCR; TCRdb keeps only in-frame clonotypes and omits some of them. V and J calls and clone size are those listed in that table; D and trimming were worked out from the DNA. The sample yields under 350,000 clones, roughly 89% seen once. Per the germline V gene, CDR1 is LNHDA and CDR2 is SQIVND (reference sequence). V was clipped by 3 bases and J by 1 base, with 4 bases between them. This CDR3 region has 14 residues. V usage is TRBV19 and J usage is TRBJ2-6; D gene uncertain. The origin of this receptor is a man aged 40-55 years with acute or convalescent COVID-19. Material for sequencing was peripheral blood. The CDR3 region has the DNA TGTGCCAGTAGTATTTCTTCTGGGGCCAACGTCCTGACTTTC. This gives the protein CASSISSGANVLTF.